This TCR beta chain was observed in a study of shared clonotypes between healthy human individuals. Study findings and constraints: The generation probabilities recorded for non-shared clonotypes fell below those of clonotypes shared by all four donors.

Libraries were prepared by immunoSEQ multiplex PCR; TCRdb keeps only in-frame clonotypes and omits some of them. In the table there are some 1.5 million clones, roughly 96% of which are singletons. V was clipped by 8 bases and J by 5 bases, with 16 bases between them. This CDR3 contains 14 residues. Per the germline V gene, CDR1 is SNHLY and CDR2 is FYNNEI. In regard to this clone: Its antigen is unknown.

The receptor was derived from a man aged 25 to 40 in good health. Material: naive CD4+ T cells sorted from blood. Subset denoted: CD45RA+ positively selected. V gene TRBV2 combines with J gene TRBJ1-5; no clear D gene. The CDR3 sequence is CASSWAGKDQPQHF. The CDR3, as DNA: TGTGCCAGCTCCTGGGCAGGCAAAGATCAGCCCCAGCATTTT.